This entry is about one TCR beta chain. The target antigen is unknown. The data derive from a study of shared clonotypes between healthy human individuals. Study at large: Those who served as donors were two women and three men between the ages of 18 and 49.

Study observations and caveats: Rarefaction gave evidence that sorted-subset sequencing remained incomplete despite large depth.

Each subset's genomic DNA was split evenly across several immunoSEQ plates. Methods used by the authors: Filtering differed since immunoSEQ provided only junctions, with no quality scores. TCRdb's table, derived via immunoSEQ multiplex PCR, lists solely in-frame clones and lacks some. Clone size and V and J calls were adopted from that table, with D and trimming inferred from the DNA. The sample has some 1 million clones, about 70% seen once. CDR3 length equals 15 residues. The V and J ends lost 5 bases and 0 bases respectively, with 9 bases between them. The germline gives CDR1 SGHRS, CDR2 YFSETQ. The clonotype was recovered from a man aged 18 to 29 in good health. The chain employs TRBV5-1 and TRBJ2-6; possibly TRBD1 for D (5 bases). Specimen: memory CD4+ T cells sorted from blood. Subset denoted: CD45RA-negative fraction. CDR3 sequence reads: CASRLTGSGANVLTF. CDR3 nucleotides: TGCGCCAGCAGACTAACAGGCTCTGGGGCCAACGTCCTGACTTTC.